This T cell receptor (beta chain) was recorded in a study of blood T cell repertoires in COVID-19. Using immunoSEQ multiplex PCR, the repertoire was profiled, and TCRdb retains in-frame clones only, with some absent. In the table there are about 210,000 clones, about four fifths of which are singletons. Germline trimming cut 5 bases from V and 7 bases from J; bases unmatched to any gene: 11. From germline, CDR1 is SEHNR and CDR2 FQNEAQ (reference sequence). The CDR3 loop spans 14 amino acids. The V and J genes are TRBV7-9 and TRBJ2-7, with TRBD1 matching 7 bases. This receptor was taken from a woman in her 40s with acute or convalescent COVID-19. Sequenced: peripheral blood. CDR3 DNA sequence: TGTGCCAGCAGCAGAGGACAGGACTTAAGAGAGCAGTACTTC. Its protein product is CASSRGQDLREQYF. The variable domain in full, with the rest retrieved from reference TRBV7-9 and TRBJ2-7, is DTGVSQNPRHKITKRGQNVTFRCDPISEHNRLYWYRQTLGQGPEFLTYFQNEAQLEKSRLLSDRFSAERPKGSFSTLEIQRTEQGDSAMYLCASSRGQDLREQYFGPGTRLTVT.